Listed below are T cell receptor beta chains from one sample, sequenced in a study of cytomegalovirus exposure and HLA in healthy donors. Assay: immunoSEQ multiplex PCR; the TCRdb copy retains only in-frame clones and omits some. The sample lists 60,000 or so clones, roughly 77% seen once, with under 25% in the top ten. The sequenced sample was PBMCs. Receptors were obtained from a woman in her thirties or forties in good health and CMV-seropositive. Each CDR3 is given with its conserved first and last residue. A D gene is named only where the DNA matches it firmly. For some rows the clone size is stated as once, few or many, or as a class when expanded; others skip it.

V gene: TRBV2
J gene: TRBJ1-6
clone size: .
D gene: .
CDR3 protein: CASSLAPTAGSPLHF
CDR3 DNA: TGTGCCAGCAGTCTAGCCCCTACTGCGGGTTCACCCCTCCACTTT

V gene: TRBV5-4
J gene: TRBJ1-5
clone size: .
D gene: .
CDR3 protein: CASSPSGGYAIGQPQHF
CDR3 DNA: TGTGCCAGCAGCCCGAGTGGGGGCTATGCAATAGGACAGCCCCAGCATTTT

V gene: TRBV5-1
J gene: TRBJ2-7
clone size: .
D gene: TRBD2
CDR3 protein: CASSPGGGATSYEQYF
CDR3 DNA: TGCGCCAGCAGCCCGGGAGGGGGAGCCACTTCCTACGAGCAGTACTTC

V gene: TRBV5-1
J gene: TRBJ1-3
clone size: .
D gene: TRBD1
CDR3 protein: CASSLEPDRANSGNTIYF
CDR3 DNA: TGCGCCAGCAGCTTGGAACCGGACAGGGCAAACTCTGGAAACACCATATATTTT

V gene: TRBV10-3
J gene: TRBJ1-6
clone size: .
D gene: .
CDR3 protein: CAISEIGDSPLHF
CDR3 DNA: TGTGCCATCAGTGAAATAGGAGATTCACCCCTCCACTTT

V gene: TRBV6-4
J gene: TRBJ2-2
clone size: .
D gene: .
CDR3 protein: CASSSGPGANTGELFF
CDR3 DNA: TGTGCCAGCAGCTCCGGGCCAGGGGCCAACACCGGGGAGCTGTTTTTT

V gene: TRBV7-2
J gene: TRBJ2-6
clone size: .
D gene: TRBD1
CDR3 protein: CASTRDRLSGANVLTF
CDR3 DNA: TGTGCCAGCACCCGGGACAGACTCTCTGGGGCCAACGTCCTGACTTTC

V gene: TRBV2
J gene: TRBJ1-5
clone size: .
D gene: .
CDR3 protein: CASNRRDQPQHF
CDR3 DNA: TGTGCCAGCAACAGGAGGGATCAGCCCCAGCATTTT

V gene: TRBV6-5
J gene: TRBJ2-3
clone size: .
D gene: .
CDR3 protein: CASRGTGGTDTQYF
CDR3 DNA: TGTGCCAGCAGGGGGACTGGAGGAACAGATACGCAGTATTTT

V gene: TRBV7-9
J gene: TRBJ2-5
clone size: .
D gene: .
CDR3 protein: CASSSTSPTQYF
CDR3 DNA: TGTGCCAGCAGCTCTACCTCTCCGACCCAGTACTTC

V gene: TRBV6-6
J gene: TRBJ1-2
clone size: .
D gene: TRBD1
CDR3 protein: CASSLIGQGGGYTF
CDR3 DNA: TGTGCCAGCAGTCTCATAGGACAGGGTGGTGGCTACACCTTC

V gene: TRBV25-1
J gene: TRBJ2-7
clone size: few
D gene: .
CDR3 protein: CASSDPPRGREQYF
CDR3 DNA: TGTGCCAGCAGTGATCCCCCCAGGGGACGGGAGCAGTACTTC

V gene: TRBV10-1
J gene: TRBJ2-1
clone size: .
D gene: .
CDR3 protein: CASSEFMEDEQFF
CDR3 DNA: TGCGCCAGCAGTGAGTTTATGGAGGATGAGCAGTTCTTC

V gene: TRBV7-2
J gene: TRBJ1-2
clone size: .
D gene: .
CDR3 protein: CASSLRAGTDLYGYTF
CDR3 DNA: TGTGCCAGCAGCTTACGCGCCGGCACAGATCTCTATGGCTACACCTTC

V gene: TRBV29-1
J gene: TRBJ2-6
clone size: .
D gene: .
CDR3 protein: CSVDTSTGANVLTF
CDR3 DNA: TGCAGCGTTGATACATCCACTGGGGCCAACGTCCTGACTTTC

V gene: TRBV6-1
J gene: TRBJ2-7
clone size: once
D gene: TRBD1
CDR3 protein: CASSRRDSSPYEQYF
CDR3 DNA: TGTGCCAGCAGCCGACGGGACAGTTCCCCCTACGAGCAGTACTTC

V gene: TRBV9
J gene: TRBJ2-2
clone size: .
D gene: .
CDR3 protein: CASSVGPPSARVGELFF
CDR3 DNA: TGTGCCAGCAGCGTAGGGCCCCCTAGCGCGAGGGTCGGGGAGCTGTTTTTT

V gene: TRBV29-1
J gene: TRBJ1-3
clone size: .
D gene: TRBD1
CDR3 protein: CSAVQGVGNTIYF
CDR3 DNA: TGCAGCGCTGTACAGGGGGTCGGAAACACCATATATTTT

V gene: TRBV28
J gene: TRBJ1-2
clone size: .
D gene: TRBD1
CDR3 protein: CASSPGQVGGGYTF
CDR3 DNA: TGTGCCAGCAGTCCGGGACAGGTCGGTGGTGGCTACACCTTC

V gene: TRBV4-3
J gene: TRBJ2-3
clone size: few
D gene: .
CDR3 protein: CASSLQASGTDTQYF
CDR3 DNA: TGCGCCAGCAGCCTCCAGGCTTCGGGCACAGATACGCAGTATTTT

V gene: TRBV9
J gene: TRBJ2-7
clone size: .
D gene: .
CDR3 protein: CASSPGAVGYEQYF
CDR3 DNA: TGTGCCAGCAGCCCGGGAGCGGTGGGTTACGAGCAGTACTTC

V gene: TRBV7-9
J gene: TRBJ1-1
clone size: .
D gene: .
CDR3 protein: CSSSLGGGEAFF
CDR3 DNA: TGTTCCAGCAGCTTAGGCGGGGGGGAAGCTTTCTTT

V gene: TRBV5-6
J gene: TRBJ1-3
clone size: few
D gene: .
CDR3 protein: CASSEPRSDSGNTIYF
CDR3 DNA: TGTGCCAGCAGCGAACCAAGGAGTGACTCTGGAAACACCATATATTTT

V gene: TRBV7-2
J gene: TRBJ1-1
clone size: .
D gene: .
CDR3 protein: CASSLEAYSEAFF
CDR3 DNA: TGTGCCAGCAGCTTAGAAGCGTACTCGGAAGCTTTCTTT

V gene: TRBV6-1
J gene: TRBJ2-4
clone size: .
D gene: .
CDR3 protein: CASNGGGGAKNIQYF
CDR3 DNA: TGTGCCAGCAATGGAGGTGGAGGGGCCAAAAACATTCAGTACTTC

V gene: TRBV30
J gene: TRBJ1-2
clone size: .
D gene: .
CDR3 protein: CAWSRGTSNYGYTF
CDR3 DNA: TGTGCCTGGAGTCGGGGGACCTCAAACTATGGCTACACCTTC

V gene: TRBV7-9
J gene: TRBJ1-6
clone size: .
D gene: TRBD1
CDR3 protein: CASSLQGAGSPLHF
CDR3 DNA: TGTGCCAGCAGCCTTCAGGGGGCGGGATCACCCCTCCACTTT

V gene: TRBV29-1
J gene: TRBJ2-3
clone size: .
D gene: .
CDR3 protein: CSVELALDTQYF
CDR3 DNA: TGCAGCGTTGAATTAGCGTTAGATACGCAGTATTTT

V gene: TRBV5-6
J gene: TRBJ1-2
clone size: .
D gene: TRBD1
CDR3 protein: CASSSLLGETGGFYGYTF
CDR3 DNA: TGTGCCAGCAGCTCCCTCCTGGGCGAGACAGGGGGTTTCTATGGCTACACCTTC

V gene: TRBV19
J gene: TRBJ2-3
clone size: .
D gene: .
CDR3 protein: CASSIFTNTDTQYF
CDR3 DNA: TGTGCCAGTAGTATCTTCACAAACACAGATACGCAGTATTTT

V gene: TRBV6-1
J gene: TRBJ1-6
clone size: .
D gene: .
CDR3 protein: CASSEVAINSPLHF
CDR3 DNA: TGTGCCAGCAGTGAAGTGGCCATCAATTCACCCCTCCACTTT

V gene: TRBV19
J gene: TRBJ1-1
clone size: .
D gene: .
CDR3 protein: CASSIMVGRNTEAFF
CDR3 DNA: TGTGCCAGTAGTATAATGGTGGGGAGGAACACTGAAGCTTTCTTT

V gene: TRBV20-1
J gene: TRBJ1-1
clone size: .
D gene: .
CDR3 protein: CSARVSGGAFF
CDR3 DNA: TGCAGTGCTAGAGTCTCAGGTGGTGCTTTCTTT

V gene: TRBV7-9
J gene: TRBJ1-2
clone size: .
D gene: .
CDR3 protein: CASSRDRYGYTF
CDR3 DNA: TGTGCCAGCAGCCGAGACAGATATGGCTACACCTTC

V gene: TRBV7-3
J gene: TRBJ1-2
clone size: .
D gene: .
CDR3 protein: CASSLDKNYGYTF
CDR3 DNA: TGTGCCAGCAGCTTAGACAAGAACTATGGCTACACCTTC

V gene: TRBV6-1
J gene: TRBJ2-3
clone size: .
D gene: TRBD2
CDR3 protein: CASSAGGADTQYF
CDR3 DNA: TGTGCCAGCAGTGCGGGGGGAGCAGATACGCAGTATTTT

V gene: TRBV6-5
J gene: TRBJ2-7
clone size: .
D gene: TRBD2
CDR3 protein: CASSYSPGGGYEQYF
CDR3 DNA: TGTGCCAGCAGTTACTCACCGGGAGGAGGCTACGAGCAGTACTTC

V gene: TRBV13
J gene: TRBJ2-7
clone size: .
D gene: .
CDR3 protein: CASSAASLWTRGAHEQYF
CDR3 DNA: TGTGCCAGCAGTGCCGCGTCCCTTTGGACCCGGGGGGCGCACGAGCAGTACTTC

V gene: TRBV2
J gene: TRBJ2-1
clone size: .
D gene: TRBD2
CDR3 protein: CASSPVLGGGAVEQFF
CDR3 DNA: TGTGCCAGCAGTCCCGTTCTTGGCGGGGGGGCCGTTGAGCAGTTCTTC

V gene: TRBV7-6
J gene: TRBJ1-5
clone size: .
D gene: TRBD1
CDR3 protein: CASSLKGAGNQPQHF
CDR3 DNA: TGTGCCAGCAGCTTAAAGGGGGCAGGGAATCAGCCCCAGCATTTT

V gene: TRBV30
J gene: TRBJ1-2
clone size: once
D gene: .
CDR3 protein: CAWSPRVGTGSPDNYGYTF
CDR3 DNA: TGTGCCTGGAGCCCGAGGGTGGGAACAGGGTCCCCCGATAACTATGGCTACACCTTC

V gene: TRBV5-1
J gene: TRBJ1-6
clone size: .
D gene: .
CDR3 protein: CASSLGQGYNSPLHF
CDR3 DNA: TGCGCCAGCAGCTTGGGGCAGGGATATAATTCACCCCTCCACTTT

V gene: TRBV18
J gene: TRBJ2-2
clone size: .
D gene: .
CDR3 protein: CASSPFSNTGELFF
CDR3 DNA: TGTGCCAGCTCACCTTTCTCGAACACCGGGGAGCTGTTTTTT

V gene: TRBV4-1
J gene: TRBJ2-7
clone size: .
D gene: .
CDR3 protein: CASSRSPGENEQYF
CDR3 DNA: TGCGCCAGCAGCCGGTCTCCCGGGGAGAACGAGCAGTACTTC

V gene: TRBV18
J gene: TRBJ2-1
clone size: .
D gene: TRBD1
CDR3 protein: CASSPYYSGGNEQFF
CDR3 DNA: TGTGCCAGCTCACCTTATTACTCAGGGGGCAATGAGCAGTTCTTC

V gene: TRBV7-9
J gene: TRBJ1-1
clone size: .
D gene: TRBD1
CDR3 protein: CSSSLGDRGWNTEAFF
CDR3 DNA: TGTTCCAGCAGCTTAGGGGACAGGGGTTGGAACACTGAAGCTTTCTTT

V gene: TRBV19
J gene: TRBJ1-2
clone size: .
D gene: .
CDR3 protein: CASSSSQGTIYGYTF
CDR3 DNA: TGTGCCAGTAGTTCCTCACAGGGAACCATCTATGGCTACACCTTC

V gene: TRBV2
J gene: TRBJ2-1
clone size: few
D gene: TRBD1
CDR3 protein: CASSYEGQGDLSSYNEQFF
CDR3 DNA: TGTGCCAGCAGTTACGAGGGACAGGGAGACCTTAGCTCCTACAATGAGCAGTTCTTC

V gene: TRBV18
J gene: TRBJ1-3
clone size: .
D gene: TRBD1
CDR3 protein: CASSPVLGQPRNSGNTIYF
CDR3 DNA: TGTGCCAGCTCACCGGTATTGGGACAGCCGCGCAACTCTGGAAACACCATATATTTT

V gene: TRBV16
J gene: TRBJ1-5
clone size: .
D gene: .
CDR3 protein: CASSQFSGGSNQPQHF
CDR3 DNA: TGTGCCAGCAGCCAATTTTCGGGAGGCAGCAATCAGCCCCAGCATTTT